The sequence of this T cell receptor beta chain was determined in a study of blood T cell repertoires in COVID-19. In the study overall: The United States, Italy and Spain provided the acute and convalescent COVID-19 samples. In each case, the material was cDNA or gDNA derived from T cells, B-cell-depleted T cells, or PBMCs.

Seattle participants joined during active infection and were tracked over time. In the original workflow: Estimated nucleated cell counts came from reference gene primer amplification. Only in-frame clones appear in the TCRdb table, and some are missing; sequencing was by immunoSEQ multiplex PCR. D and trimming come from the DNA, and the V and J calls and clone size come from that table. The table shows approximately 330,000 clones, with 87% occurring only once. This clonotype was obtained from a man aged 25 to 45 with COVID-19, enrolled during active disease. Input material: peripheral blood.

CDR3 in DNA: TGTGCCAGCAGCCGAGACAGATCCTACGAGCAGTACTTC. This gives the protein CASSRDRSYEQYF. The chain carries TRBV7-3 and TRBJ2-7; the D gene is possibly TRBD1 (5 bases). With 5 bases removed from V and 1 base from J, the gap between germline ends came to 9 bases. In germline, CDR1 is SGHTA, CDR2 FQGTGA. The CDR3 has 13 amino acids.